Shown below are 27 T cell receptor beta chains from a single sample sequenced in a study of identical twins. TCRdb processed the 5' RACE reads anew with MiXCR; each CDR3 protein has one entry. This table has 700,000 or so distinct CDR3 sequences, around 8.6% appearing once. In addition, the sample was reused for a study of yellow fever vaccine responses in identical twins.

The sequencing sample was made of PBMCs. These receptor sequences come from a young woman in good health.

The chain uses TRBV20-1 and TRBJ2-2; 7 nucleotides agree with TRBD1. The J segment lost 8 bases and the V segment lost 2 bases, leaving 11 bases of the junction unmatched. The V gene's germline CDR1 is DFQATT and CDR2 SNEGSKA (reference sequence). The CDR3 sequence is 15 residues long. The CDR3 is CSARITGAPGGELFF. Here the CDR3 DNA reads TGCAGTGCTAGAATCACAGGGGCGCCCGGGGGGGAGCTGTTTTTT.

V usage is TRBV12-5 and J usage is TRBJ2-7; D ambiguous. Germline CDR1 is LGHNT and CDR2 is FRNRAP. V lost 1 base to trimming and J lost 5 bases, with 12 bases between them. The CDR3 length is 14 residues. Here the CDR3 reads CASGLGTRLHEQYF. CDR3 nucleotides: TGTGCTAGTGGTTTGGGAACCCGATTGCACGAGCAGTACTTC.

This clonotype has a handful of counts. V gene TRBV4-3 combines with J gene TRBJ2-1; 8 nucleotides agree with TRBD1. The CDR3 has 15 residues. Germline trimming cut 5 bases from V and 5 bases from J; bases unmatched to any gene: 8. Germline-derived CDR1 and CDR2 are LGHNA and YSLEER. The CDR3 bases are TGCGCCAGCAGCACACCGGGACAGGATCACAATGAGCAGTTCTTC. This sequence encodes CASSTPGQDHNEQFF.

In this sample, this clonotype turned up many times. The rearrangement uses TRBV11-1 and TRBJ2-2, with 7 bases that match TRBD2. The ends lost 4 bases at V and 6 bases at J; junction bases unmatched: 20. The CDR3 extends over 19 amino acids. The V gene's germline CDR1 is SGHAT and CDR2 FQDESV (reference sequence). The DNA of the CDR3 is TGTGCCAGCAGCTCTCGAAGGATGGGCGGGAGTAGTTTCGCCGGGGAGCTGTTTTTT. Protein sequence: CASSSRRMGGSSFAGELFF.

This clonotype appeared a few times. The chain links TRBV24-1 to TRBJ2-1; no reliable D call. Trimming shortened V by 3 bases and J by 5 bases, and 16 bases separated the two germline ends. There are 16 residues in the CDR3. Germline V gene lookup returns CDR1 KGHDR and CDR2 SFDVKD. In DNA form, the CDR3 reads TGTGCCACCAGTGATCAAGCTCCCTCGATCAACAATGAGCAGTTCTTC. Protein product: CATSDQAPSINNEQFF.

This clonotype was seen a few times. CDR3 nucleotides: TGTGCCAGCAGCCAAGATAGCCGGCTTCTTTTATATGCCGAGCAGTACTTC. It is translated as CASSQDSRLLLYAEQYF. The genes are TRBV3-1 and TRBJ2-7; no clear D gene. Trimming stripped 0 bases from V and 6 bases from J, with 21 bases between. This CDR3 is built from 17 residues. Looked up from germline, CDR1 is LGHDT and CDR2 is YNNKEL (reference sequence).

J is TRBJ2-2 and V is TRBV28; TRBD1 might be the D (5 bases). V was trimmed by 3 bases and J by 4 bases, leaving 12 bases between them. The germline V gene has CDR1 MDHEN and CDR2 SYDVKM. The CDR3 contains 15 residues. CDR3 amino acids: CASSFPQGVTGELFF. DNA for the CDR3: TGTGCCAGCAGTTTCCCGCAGGGTGTCACCGGGGAGCTGTTTTTT.

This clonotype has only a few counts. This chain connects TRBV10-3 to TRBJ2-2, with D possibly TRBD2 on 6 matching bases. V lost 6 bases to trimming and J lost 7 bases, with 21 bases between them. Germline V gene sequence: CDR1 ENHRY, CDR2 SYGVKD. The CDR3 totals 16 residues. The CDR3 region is CAIRDGGGSGDGELFF. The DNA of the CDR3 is TGTGCCATCAGAGATGGTGGAGGGTCAGGCGACGGGGAGCTGTTTTTT.

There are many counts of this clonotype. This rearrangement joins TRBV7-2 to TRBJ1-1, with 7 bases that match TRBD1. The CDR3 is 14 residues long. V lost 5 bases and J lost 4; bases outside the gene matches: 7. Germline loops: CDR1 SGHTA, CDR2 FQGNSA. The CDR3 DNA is TGTGCCAGCAGCGAGCAGGGGGGAGGCACTGAAGCTTTCTTT. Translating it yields CASSEQGGGTEAFF.

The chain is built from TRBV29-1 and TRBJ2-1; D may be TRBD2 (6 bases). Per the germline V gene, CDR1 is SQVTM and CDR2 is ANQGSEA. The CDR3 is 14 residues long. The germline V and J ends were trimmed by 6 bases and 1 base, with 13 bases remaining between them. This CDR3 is CSVETSGSYNEQFF. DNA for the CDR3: TGCAGCGTGGAGACCAGCGGGTCCTACAATGAGCAGTTCTTC.

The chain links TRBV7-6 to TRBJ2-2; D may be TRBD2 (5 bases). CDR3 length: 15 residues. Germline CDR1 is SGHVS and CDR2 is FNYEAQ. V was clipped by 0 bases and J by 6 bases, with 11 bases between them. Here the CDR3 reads CASSLAFGDSGELFF. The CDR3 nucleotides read TGTGCCAGCAGCTTAGCCTTCGGGGATTCCGGGGAGCTGTTTTTT.

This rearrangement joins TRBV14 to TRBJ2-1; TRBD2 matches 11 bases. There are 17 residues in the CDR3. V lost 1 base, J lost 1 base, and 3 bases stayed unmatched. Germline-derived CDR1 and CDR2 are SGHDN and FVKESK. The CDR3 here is CASSQGRLAGSYNEQFF. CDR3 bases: TGTGCCAGCAGCCAAGGGAGACTAGCGGGGTCCTACAATGAGCAGTTCTTC.

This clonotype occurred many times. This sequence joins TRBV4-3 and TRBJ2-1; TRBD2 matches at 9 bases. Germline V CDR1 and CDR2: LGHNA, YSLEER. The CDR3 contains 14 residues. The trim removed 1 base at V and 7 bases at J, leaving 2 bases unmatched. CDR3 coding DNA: TGCGCCAGCAGCCAAGCGGGACTAGCAAATGAGCAGTTCTTC. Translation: CASSQAGLANEQFF.

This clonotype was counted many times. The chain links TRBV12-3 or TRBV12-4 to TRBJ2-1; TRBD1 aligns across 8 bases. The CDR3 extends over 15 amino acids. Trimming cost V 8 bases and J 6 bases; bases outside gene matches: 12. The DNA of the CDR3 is TGTGCCAGCGCTAGGGAGGACAGGGTTATCAATGAGCAGTTCTTC. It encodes CASAREDRVINEQFF.

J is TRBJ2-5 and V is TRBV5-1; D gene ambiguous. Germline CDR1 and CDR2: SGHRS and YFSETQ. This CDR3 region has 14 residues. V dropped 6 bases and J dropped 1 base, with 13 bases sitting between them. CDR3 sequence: CASTLSTGQETQYF. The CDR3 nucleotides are TGCGCCAGCACGCTAAGTACCGGCCAAGAGACCCAGTACTTC. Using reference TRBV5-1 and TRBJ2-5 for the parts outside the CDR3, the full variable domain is KAGVTQTPRYLIKTRGQQVTLSCSPISGHRSVSWYQQTPGQGLQFLFEYFSETQRNKGNFPGRFSGRQFSNSRSEMNVSTLELGDSALYLCASTLSTGQETQYFGPGTRLLVL.

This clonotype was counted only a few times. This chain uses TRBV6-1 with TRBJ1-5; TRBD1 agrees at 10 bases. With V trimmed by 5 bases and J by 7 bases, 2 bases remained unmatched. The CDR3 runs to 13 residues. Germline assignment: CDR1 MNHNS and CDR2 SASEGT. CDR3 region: CASSPDRGQPQHF. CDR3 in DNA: TGTGCCAGCAGTCCGGACAGGGGGCAGCCCCAGCATTTT.

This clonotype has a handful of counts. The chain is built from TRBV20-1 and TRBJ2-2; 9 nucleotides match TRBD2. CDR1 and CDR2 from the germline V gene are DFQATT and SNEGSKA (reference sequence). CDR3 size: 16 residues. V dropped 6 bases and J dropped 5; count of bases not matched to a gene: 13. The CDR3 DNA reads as TGCAGTGCGCGCTCCGAGCTAGCGGGACTTACCGGGGAGCTGTTTTTT. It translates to CSARSELAGLTGELFF.

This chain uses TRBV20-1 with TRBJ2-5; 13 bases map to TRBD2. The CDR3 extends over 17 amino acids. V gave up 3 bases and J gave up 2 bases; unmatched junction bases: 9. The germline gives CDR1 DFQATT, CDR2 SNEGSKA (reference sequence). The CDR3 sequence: CSASTWTSGRAQETQYF. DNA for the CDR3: TGCAGTGCTAGTACCTGGACTAGCGGGAGAGCACAAGAGACCCAGTACTTC.

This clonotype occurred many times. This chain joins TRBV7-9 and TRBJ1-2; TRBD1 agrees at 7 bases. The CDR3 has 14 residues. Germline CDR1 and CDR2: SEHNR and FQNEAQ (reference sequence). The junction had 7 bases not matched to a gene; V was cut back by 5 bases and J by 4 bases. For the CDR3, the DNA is TGTGCCAGCAGCCCACAGGGGTTTTTCTATGGCTACACCTTC. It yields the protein CASSPQGFFYGYTF.

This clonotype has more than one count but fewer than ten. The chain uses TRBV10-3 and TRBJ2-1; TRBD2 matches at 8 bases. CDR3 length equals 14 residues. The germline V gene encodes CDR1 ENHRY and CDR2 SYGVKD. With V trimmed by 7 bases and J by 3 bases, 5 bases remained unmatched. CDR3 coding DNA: TGTGCCATCACTTTGACTAGCGTCTACAATGAGCAGTTCTTC. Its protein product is CAITLTSVYNEQFF.

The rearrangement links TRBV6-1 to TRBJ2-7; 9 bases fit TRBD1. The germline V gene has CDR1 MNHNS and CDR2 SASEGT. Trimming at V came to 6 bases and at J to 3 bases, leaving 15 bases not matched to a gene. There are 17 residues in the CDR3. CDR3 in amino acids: CASREDRGQFPNYEQYF. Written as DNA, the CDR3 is TGTGCCAGCAGGGAGGACAGGGGACAATTTCCTAACTACGAGCAGTACTTC.

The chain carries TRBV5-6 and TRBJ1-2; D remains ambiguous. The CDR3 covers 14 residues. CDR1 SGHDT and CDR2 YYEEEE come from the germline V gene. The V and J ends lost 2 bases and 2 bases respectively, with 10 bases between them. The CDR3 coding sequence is TGTGCCAGCAGCTTCGAGGGAGTCAACTATGGCTACACCTTC. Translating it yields CASSFEGVNYGYTF.

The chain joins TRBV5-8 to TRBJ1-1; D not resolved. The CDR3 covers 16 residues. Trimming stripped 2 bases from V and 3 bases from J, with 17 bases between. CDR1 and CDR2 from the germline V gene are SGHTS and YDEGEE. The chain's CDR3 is CASSFGQAYRDTEAFF. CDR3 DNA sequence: TGTGCCAGCAGCTTTGGTCAGGCCTACCGTGACACTGAAGCTTTCTTT. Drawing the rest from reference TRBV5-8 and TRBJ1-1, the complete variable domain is EAGVTQSPTHLIKTRGQQATLRCSPISGHTSVYWYQQALGLGLQFLLWYDEGEERNRGNFPPRFSGRQFPNYSSELNVNALELEDSALYLCASSFGQAYRDTEAFFGQGTRLTVV.

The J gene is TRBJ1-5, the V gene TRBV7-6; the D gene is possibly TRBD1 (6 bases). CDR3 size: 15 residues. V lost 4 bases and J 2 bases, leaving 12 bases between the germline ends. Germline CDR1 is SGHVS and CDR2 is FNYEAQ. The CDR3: CASSSTGNGNQPQHF. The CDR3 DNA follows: TGTGCCAGCAGCTCTACAGGGAATGGCAATCAGCCCCAGCATTTT.

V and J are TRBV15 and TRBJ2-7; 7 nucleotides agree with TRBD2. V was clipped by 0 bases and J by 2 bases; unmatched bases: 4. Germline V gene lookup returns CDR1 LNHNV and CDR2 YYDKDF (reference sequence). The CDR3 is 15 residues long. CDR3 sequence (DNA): TGTGCCACCAGCAGAGACGCTAGCGGAGCCTACGAGCAGTACTTC. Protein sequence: CATSRDASGAYEQYF. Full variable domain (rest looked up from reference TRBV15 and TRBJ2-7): DAMVIQNPRYQVTQFGKPVTLSCSQTLNHNVMYWYQQKSSQAPKLLFHYYDKDFNNEADTPDNFQSRRPNTSFCFLDIRSPGLGDTAMYLCATSRDASGAYEQYFGPGTRLTVT.

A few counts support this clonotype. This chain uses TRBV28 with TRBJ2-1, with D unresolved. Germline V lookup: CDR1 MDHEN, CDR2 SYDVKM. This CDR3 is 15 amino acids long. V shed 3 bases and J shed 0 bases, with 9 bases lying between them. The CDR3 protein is CASSFAGRSYNEQFF. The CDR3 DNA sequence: TGTGCCAGCAGTTTTGCCGGGCGCTCCTACAATGAGCAGTTCTTC.

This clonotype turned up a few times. The CDR3 loop reads CASSSQGITYNSPLHF. In nucleotides, the CDR3 is TGTGCCAGCAGCTCTCAGGGAATTACCTATAATTCACCCCTCCACTTT. The chain couples TRBV7-8 to TRBJ1-6, with D possibly being TRBD1 (5 bases). The CDR3 is 16 amino acids. Trimming took 4 bases from V and 2 from J, leaving 12 bases between them. Germline V lookup: CDR1 SGHVS, CDR2 FQNEAQ. The variable domain in full, with the rest retrieved from reference TRBV7-8 and TRBJ1-6, is GAGVSQSPRYKVAKRGQDVALRCDPISGHVSLFWYQQALGQGPEFLTYFQNEAQLDKSGLPSDRFFAERPEGSVSTLKIQRTQQEDSAVYLCASSSQGITYNSPLHFGNGTRLTVT.